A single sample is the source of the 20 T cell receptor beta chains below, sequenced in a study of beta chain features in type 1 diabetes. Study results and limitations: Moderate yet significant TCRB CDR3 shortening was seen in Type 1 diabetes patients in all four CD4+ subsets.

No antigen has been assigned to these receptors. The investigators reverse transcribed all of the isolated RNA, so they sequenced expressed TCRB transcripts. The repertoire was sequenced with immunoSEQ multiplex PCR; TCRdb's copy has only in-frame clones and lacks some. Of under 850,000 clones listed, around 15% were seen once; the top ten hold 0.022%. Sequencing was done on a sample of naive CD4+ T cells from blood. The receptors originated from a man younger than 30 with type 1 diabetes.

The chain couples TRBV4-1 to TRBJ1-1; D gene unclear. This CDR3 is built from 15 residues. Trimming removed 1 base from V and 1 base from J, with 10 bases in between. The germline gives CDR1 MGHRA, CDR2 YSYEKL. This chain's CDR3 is CASSQVIDPNTEAFF. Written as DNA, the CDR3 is TGCGCCAGCAGCCAAGTTATAGACCCGAACACTGAAGCTTTCTTT.

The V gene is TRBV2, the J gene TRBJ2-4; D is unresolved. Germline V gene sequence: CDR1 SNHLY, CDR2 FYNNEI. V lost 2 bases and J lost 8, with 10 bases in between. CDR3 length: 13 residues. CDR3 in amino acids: CASSETLEDIQYF. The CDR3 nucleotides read TGTGCCAGCAGTGAAACGCTGGAAGACATTCAGTACTTC.

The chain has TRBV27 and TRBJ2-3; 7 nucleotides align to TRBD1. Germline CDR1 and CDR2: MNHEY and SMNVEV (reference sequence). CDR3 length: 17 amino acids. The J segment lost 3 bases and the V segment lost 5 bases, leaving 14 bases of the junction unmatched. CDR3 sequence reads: CASSPSRQGGRTDTQYF. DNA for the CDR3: TGTGCCAGCAGTCCCTCAAGACAGGGTGGTAGGACAGATACGCAGTATTTT.

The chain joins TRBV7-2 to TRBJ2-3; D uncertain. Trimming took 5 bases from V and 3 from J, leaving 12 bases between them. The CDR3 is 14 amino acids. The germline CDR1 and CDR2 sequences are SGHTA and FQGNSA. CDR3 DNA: TGTGCCAGCAGCCCCCGGTACAGTACAGATACGCAGTATTTT. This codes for CASSPRYSTDTQYF.

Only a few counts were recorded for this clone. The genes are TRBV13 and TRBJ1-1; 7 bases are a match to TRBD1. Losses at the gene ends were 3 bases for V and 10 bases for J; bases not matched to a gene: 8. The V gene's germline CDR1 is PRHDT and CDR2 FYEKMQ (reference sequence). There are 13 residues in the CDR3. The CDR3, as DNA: TGTGCCAGCAGCTTCGGGGAGGGGGCTACAGCTTTCTTT. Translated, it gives CASSFGEGATAFF.

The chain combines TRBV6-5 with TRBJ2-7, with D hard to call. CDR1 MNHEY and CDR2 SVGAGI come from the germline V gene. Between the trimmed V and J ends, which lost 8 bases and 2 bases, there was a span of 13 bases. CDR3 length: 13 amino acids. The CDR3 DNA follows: TGTGCCAGCGGGCCGACGGCCGCCTACGAGCAGTACTTC. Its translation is CASGPTAAYEQYF.

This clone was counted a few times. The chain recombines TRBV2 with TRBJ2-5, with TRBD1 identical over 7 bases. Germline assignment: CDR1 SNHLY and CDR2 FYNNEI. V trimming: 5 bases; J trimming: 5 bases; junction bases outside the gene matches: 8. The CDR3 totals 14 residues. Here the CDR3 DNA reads TGTGCCAGCAGTCAGCCAGGGGGAGCGGAGACCCAGTACTTC. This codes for CASSQPGGAETQYF.

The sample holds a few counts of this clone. The CDR3 region is CATSRGGTNKGTIYF. The CDR3 DNA reads TGTGCCACCAGCAGAGGAGGGACTAATAAGGGGACCATATATTTT. This chain joins TRBV15 and TRBJ1-3; D perhaps matches TRBD1 (5 bases). Trimming took off 1 base at V and 10 bases at J, with 17 bases between the two ends. Germline assignment: CDR1 LNHNV and CDR2 YYDKDF (reference sequence). The CDR3 length is 15 residues.

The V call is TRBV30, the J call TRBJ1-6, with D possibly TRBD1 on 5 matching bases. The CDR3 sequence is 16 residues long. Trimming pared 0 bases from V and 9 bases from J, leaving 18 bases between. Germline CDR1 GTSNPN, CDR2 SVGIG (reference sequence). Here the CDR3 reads CAWSVRGTGLSSPLHF. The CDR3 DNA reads TGTGCCTGGAGTGTACGGGGGACGGGCCTTTCTTCACCCCTCCACTTT.

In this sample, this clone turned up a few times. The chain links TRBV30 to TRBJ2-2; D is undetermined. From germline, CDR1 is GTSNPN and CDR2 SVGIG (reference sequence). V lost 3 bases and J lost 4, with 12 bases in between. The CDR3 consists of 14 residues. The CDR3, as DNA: TGTGCCTGGAGGCCACCGGGCGGCACCGGGGAGCTGTTTTTT. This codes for CAWRPPGGTGELFF.

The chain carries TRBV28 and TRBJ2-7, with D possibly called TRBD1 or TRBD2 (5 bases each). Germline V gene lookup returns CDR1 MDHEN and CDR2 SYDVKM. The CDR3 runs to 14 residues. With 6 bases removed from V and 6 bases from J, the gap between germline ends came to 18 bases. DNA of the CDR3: TGTGCCAGCAGCCTGGGACGGACCTTTAGCGAGCAGTACTTC. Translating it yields CASSLGRTFSEQYF.

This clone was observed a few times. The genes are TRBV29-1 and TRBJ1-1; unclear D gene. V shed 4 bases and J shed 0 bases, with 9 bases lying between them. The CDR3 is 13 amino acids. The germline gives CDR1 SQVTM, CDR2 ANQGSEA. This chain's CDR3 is CSVVPGLNTEAFF. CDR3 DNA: TGCAGCGTTGTCCCTGGACTGAACACTGAAGCTTTCTTT.

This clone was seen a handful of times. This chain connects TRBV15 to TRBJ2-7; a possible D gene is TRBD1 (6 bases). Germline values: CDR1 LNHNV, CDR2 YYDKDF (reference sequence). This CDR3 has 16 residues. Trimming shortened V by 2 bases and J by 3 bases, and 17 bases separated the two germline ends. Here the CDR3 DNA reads TGTGCCACCAGCAGATACAATCGGGACACGCTCTACGAGCAGTACTTC. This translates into CATSRYNRDTLYEQYF.

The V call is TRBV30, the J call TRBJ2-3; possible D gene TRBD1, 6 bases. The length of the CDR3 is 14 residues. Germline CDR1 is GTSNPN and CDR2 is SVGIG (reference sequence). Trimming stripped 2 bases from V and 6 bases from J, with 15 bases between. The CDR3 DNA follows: TGTGCCTGGAGTCCTCCCCTGGGGGCCGATACGCAGTATTTT. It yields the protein CAWSPPLGADTQYF.

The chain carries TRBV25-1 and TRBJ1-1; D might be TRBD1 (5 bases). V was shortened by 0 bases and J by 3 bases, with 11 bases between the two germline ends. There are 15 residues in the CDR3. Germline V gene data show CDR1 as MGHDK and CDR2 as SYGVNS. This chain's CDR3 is CASSEYPGRDTEAFF. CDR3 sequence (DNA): TGTGCCAGCAGTGAATACCCAGGGCGGGACACTGAAGCTTTCTTT.

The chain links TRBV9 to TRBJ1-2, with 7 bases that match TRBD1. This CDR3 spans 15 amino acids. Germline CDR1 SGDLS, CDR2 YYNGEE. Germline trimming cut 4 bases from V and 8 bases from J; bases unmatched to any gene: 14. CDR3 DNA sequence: TGTGCCAGCAGCCGTCAAGGGGGCGCGTTTGGAGGCTACACCTTC. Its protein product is CASSRQGGAFGGYTF.

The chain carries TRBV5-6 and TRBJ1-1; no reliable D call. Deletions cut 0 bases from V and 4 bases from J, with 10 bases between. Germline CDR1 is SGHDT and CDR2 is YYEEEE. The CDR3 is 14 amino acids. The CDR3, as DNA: TGTGCCAGCAGCTTGGTAGGGTTAGGCACTGAAGCTTTCTTT. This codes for CASSLVGLGTEAFF.

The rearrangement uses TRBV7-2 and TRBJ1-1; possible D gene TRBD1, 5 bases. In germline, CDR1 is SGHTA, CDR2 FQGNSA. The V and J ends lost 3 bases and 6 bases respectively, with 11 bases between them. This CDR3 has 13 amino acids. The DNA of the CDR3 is TGTGCCAGCAGCTTGTCGGGGGTCCCTGAAGCTTTCTTT. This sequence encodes CASSLSGVPEAFF.

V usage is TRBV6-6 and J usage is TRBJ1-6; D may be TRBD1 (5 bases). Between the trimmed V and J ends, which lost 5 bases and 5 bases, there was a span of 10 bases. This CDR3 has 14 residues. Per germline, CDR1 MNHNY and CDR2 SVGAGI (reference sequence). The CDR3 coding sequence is TGTGCCAGCAGTGCCCGACAGAATAATTCACCCCTCCACTTT. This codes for CASSARQNNSPLHF.

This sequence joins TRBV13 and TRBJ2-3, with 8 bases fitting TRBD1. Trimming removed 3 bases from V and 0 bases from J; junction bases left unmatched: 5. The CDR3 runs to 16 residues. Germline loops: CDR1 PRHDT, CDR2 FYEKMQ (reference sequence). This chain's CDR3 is CASSFWDRRSTDTQYF. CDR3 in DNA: TGTGCCAGCAGCTTTTGGGACAGGAGAAGCACAGATACGCAGTATTTT.